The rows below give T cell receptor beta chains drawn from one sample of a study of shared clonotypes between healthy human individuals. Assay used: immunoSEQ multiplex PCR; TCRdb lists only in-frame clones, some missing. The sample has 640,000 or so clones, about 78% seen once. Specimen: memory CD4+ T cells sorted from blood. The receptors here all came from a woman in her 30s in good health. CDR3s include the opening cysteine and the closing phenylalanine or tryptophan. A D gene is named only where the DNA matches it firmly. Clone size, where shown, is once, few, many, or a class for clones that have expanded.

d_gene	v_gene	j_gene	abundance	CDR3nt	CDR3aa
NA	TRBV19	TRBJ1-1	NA	TGTGCCAGTAGTATCGTGTGGGAGAACACTGAAGCTTTCTTT	CASSIVWENTEAFF
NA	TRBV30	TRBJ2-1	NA	TGTGCCTGGCGACCAATCCAAGGGTCCTACAATGAGCAGTTCTTC	CAWRPIQGSYNEQFF
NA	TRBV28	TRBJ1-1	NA	TGTGCCAGCAGTTTAGGCTGGCAGGGGTTTGAGATGAACACTGAAGCTTTCTTT	CASSLGWQGFEMNTEAFF
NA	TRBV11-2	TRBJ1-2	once	TGTGCCAGCAGCTTAGATTCTATGGCTAACTATGGCTACACCTTC	CASSLDSMANYGYTF
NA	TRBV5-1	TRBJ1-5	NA	TGCGCCAGCAGCTTTGGGAACAATCAGCCCCAGCATTTT	CASSFGNNQPQHF
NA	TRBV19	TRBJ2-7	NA	TGTGCCAGTAGTATTCAAGCAGGGAAAATCTACGAGCAGTACTTC	CASSIQAGKIYEQYF
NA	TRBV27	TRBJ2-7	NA	TGTGCCAGCAGTTTAAGAAGGGGGGCGTACGAGCAGTACTTC	CASSLRRGAYEQYF
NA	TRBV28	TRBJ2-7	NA	TGTGCCAGCAGTTTAGAGTCCTACGAGCAGTACTTC	CASSLESYEQYF
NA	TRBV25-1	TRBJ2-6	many	TGTGCCAGCAGTGCTGGGGCCAACGTCCTGACTTTC	CASSAGANVLTF
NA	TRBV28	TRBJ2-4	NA	TGTGCCAGCAGACCTCGTGCAGGGGGGAACATTCAGTACTTC	CASRPRAGGNIQYF
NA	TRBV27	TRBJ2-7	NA	TGTGCCAGCAGTTTAACTCGGGGTTACGAGCAGTACTTC	CASSLTRGYEQYF
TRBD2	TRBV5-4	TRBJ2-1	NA	TGTGCCAGCACCCTAACCGTCCTAGCGGGGTACAATGAGCAGTTCTTC	CASTLTVLAGYNEQFF
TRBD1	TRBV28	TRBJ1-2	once	TGTGCCAGCACTCAGGACAGGGTCGGCTACACCTTC	CASTQDRVGYTF
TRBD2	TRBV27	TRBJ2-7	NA	TGTGCCAGCTCCCCTCGGGCTAGCGGACCCTACGAGCAGTACTTC	CASSPRASGPYEQYF
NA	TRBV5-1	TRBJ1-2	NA	TGCGCCAGCAGCCCCGTGTCGACGAACTCCTATGGCTACACCTTC	CASSPVSTNSYGYTF
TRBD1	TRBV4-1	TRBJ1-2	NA	TGCGCCAGCAGCCAAGGTGACGGGACAGGTTATGGCTACACCTTC	CASSQGDGTGYGYTF
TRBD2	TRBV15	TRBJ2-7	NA	TGTGCCACCAGCAGAGGTACCGGGACTAGCGGTTACGAGCAGTACTTC	CATSRGTGTSGYEQYF
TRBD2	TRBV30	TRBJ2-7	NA	TGTGCCTGGAGTAAGCCCTGGACTAGCGGGAGCGAGCAGTACTTC	CAWSKPWTSGSEQYF
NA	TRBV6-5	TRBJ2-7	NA	TGTGCCAGCAGGGCCGACCTTTACGAGCAGTACTTC	CASRADLYEQYF
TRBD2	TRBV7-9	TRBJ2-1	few	TGTGCCAGCAGCTTAATAAGCGGGAGTCACTCTGAGCAGTTCTTC	CASSLISGSHSEQFF
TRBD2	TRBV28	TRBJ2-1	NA	TGTGCCAGCCGCCAGCACGGGACTAGCGGCAACAATGAGCAGTTCTTC	CASRQHGTSGNNEQFF
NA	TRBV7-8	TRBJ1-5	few	TGTGCCAGCAGCTTAGTGGGGGGGGGATTCAATCAGCCCCAGCATTTT	CASSLVGGGFNQPQHF
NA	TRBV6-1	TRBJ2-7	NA	TGTGCCACCCTGCGGGACGGATTATACGAGCAGTACTTC	CATLRDGLYEQYF
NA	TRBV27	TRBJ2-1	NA	TGTGCCAGCAGTTTATCAGGACTTGAGCAGTTCTTC	CASSLSGLEQFF
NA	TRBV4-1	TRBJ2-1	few	TGCGCCAGCAGCCAAGCAGAAATGAGCTCCTACAATGAGCAGTTCTTC	CASSQAEMSSYNEQFF
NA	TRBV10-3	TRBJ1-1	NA	TGTGCCATCAGACCTTTCACAGGTGAAGCTTTCTTT	CAIRPFTGEAFF
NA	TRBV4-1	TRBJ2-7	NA	TGCGCCAGCAGCCAAGATCAGGGGGGATACTCCTACGAGCAGTACTTC	CASSQDQGGYSYEQYF
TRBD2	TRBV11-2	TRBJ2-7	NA	TGTGCCAGCAGCCGTGGACTAGCGGGAACCCCACAGCAGTACTTC	CASSRGLAGTPQQYF
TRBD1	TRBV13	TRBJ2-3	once	TGTGCCAGCAGCTTCCACGACAGGGGGAACACAGATACGCAGTATTTT	CASSFHDRGNTDTQYF
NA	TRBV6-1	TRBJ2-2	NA	TGTGCCGGCATAGAAAACACCGGGGAGCTGTTTTTT	CAGIENTGELFF
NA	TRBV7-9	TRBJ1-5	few	TGTGCCAGCAGCGCCCAGGGGCTGGGGAATCAGCCCCAGCATTTT	CASSAQGLGNQPQHF
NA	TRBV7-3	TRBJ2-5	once	TGTGCCAGCAGCTTGGGTAGTGGGTTCCAAGAGACCCAGTACTTC	CASSLGSGFQETQYF
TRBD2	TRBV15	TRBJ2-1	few	TGTGCCACCAGCAGTCTCTCCTCGGGGGGCTACAATGAGCAGTTCTTC	CATSSLSSGGYNEQFF
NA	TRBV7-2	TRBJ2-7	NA	TGTGCCAGCAGCTTAGCCGGTACCTCGACCTACGAGCAGTACTTC	CASSLAGTSTYEQYF
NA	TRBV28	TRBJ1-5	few	TGTGCCAGCAGCTCTACCCCCCAGCCCCAGCATTTT	CASSSTPQPQHF
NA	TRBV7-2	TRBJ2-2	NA	TGTGCCAGCAGCTTAGCGACTTACACCGGGGAGCTGTTTTTT	CASSLATYTGELFF
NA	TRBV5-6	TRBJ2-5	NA	TGTGCCAGCAGCTCCCGGCGGGACTACCAAGAGACCCAGTACTTC	CASSSRRDYQETQYF
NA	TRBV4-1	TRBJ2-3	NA	TGCGCCAGCAGCCAACCCCGGGACCGAAGGTGGGGGACGCAGTATTTT	CASSQPRDRRWGTQYF
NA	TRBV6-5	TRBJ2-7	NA	TGTGCCAGCAGTGAAATTAGGGAGCAGTACTTC	CASSEIREQYF
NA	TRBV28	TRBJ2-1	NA	TGTGCCAGCAGTCCAACTGGATATTCACAGCTCTTC	CASSPTGYSQLF
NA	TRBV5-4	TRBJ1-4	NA	TGTGCCAGCAGCCGGAGGGCTAATGAAAAACTGTTTTTT	CASSRRANEKLFF
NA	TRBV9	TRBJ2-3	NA	TGTGCCAGCAGCCCAAAGGGCCAGACCACAGATACGCAGTATTTT	CASSPKGQTTDTQYF
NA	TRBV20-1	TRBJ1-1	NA	TGCAGTGCTCCCCGGACTACTGAAGCTTTCTTT	CSAPRTTEAFF
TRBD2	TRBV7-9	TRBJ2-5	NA	TGTGCCAGCAGCTTAGTGAGCGGGAGGGCAGAGACCCAGTACTTC	CASSLVSGRAETQYF